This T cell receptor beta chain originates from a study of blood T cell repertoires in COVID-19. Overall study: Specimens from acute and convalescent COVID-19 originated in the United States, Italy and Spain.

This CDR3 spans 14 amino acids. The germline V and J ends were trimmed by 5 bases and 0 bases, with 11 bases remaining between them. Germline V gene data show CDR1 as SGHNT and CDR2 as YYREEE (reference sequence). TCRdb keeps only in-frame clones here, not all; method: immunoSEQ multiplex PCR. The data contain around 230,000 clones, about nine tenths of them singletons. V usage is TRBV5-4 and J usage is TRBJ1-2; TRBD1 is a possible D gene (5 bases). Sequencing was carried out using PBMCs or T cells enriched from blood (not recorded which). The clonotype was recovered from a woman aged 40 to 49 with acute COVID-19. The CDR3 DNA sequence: TGTGCCAGCAGTAGGGGATCTTCTAACTATGGCTACACCTTC. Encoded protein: CASSRGSSNYGYTF.